Given below is one TCR beta chain in context. Clones were read by immunoSEQ multiplex PCR, and TCRdb kept only the in-frame ones, dropping some. In the table there are some 100,000 clones, 94% of which are singletons. Germline CDR1 and CDR2: LNHDA and SQIVND (reference sequence). This CDR3 comprises 15 residues. V lost 1 base, J lost 5 bases, and 14 bases lay in between. The record originates from a study of siplizumab effects on memory and regulatory T cells. Source material: Tregs sorted from blood. This clonotype was sampled from a human donor in good health. The V and J genes are TRBV19 and TRBJ1-2, with D unresolved. Here the CDR3 DNA reads TGTGCCAGTAGTATAGCTGGCGGCGTATTTTATGGCTACACCTTC. Amino acid sequence: CASSIAGGVFYGYTF.